The T cell receptor beta chain described here comes from a study of shared clonotypes between healthy human individuals. Study-wide findings and caveats: Non-shared clonotypes were found to have lower generation probabilities than the clonotypes that were shared by all four of the sorted-subset donors.

Clones were read by immunoSEQ multiplex PCR, and TCRdb kept only the in-frame ones, dropping some. Altogether around 2.1 million clones are present, approximately 94% being singletons, with the ten largest covering 1.5% to 2%. This clone has a single count. Its antigen is as yet unknown. Selected positively for CCR7 and CD45RO-negative, naive CD8 cells excluded terminally differentiated effector memory CD45RA+ cells. Trimming left V 6 bases short and J 4 bases short, with 22 bases between. CDR1 is SQVTM, CDR2 ANQGSEA, per germline. This CDR3 is 16 amino acids long. The chain carries TRBV29-1 and TRBJ2-1, with unresolved D. Sequencing was carried out using naive CD8+ T cells from PBMCs. This sequence was found in a man in his late teens or twenties in good health. Some clones in this sample may be carry-over from other donors' samples. CDR3 in amino acids: CSVKGTLASDYNEQFF. The CDR3 coding sequence is TGCAGCGTCAAGGGAACCTTAGCCAGCGATTACAATGAGCAGTTCTTC.